A single sample is the source of the 12 T cell receptor beta chains below, sequenced in a study of human T cells and chemical hapten exposure. TCRdb reprocessed the RACE reads with MiXCR, giving one entry per CDR3 protein. The sample has approximately 350,000 distinct CDR3 sequences; around 6% are singletons. The time point denotes: patch test 2, 6 weeks after DPC sensitization. As to treatment: therapeutic diphenylcyclopropenone sensitization with weekly scalp DPC. The sample was whole blood, taken in connection with sensitization to the hapten diphenylcyclopropenone (DPC). These receptor sequences come from a young woman with alopecia areata. Some clones in this sample may be carry-over from other donors' samples.

In regard to this clonotype: This could be a read error, since a much larger clone is one nucleotide away. The chain couples TRBV7-2 to TRBJ1-2, with D perhaps matching TRBD1 (5 bases). This CDR3 spans 13 amino acids. Per germline, CDR1 SGHTA and CDR2 FQGNSA. CDR3 DNA: TGTGCCAGCAGCCCCACAGGAACCTATGGCCACACCTTC. Protein sequence: CASSPTGTYGHTF.

This clonotype showed up many times. The CDR3 coding sequence is TGCAGTGCCGCGGGGGGACCGCTCTATGGCTACACCTTC. Amino acids: CSAAGGPLYGYTF. The chain recombines TRBV20-1 with TRBJ1-2; possible D gene TRBD1, 5 bases. The CDR3 is 13 residues long. CDR1 and CDR2 from the germline V gene are DFQATT and SNEGSKA (reference sequence). V was pared by 6 bases and J by 4 bases, with 15 bases between.

This clonotype was seen at least ten times. The chain joins TRBV18 to TRBJ2-1, with a tentative D call TRBD2 (5 bases). This CDR3 has 15 residues. Trimming cost V 3 bases and J 8 bases, with 17 bases left between them. Germline V gene data show CDR1 as KGHSH and CDR2 as LQKENI. The CDR3, as DNA: TGTGCCAGCTCACCTCAATCGAGGGTCGGCTATGAGCAGTTCTTC. Translation: CASSPQSRVGYEQFF.

This clonotype was seen only a few times. The chain carries TRBV9 and TRBJ2-6; 9 bases map to TRBD1. The CDR3 contains 16 residues. CDR1 SGDLS and CDR2 YYNGEE come from the germline V gene. Trimming removed 7 bases from V and 1 base from J; junction bases left unmatched: 6. CDR3 sequence: CASEGTGLSGANVLTF. The CDR3 nucleotides read TGTGCCAGCGAAGGGACAGGGCTTTCTGGGGCCAACGTCCTGACTTTC. The full variable domain, in which reference TRBV9 and TRBJ2-6 provide the parts outside the CDR3, is DSGVTQTPKHLITATGQRVTLRCSPRSGDLSVYWYQQSLDQGLQFLIQYYNGEERAKGNILERFSAQQFPDLHSELNLSSLELGDSALYFCASEGTGLSGANVLTFGAGSRLTVL.

This clonotype was seen more than once but under ten times. J is TRBJ2-7 and V is TRBV28; weak D call: TRBD2 (7 bases). Trimming left V 8 bases short and J 6 bases short, with 17 bases between. The germline V gene encodes CDR1 MDHEN and CDR2 SYDVKM. The CDR3 loop spans 13 amino acids. Written as DNA, the CDR3 is TGTGCCAGCGATACCCTGGGGGGGCCCGAGCAGTACTTC. Translating gives CASDTLGGPEQYF.

This clonotype was counted a few times. Here the CDR3 reads CASSLFSRNTEAFF. The CDR3 coding sequence is TGTGCCAGCAGTTTATTTTCCAGGAACACTGAAGCTTTCTTT. The chain links TRBV27 to TRBJ1-1; no clear D gene. The CDR3 covers 14 residues. Looked up from germline, CDR1 is MNHEY and CDR2 is SMNVEV (reference sequence). V was clipped by 1 base and J by 1 base, with 7 bases between them.

In its sample, this clonotype was seen a few times. This chain connects TRBV18 to TRBJ1-1; a weak D match, TRBD1 (6 bases). The germline V gene encodes CDR1 KGHSH and CDR2 LQKENI. V lost 3 bases to trimming and J lost 1 base, with 12 bases between them. The CDR3 runs 15 residues. The DNA of the CDR3 is TGTGCCAGCTCACCCATACAGGGTTGGAACACTGAAGCTTTCTTT. Translation: CASSPIQGWNTEAFF.

The genes are TRBV12-3 or TRBV12-4 and TRBJ2-3; 9 bases map to TRBD1. The CDR3 is 13 amino acids. J gave up 9 bases and V 2 bases, and 3 bases lay outside the gene matches. The CDR3 DNA reads as TGTGCCAGCAGTTTATTAGACAGGGGGACGCAGTATTTT. Translation gives CASSLLDRGTQYF.

This clonotype was detected only a few times. One end of the junction varies from germline; a read error may be responsible. This chain uses TRBV19 with TRBJ2-4; TRBD1 matches 7 bases. The CDR3 extends over 13 amino acids. Looked up from germline, CDR1 is LNHDA and CDR2 is SQIVND (reference sequence). This chain's CDR3 is CASSLDRADIQYF. The CDR3 nucleotides read TGTGCCAGTAGTTTAGACAGGGCTGACATTCAGTACTTC.

This clonotype showed up just a few times. The V call is TRBV4-2, the J call TRBJ2-7; D possibly uses TRBD1 or TRBD2 (5 bases each). CDR3 length equals 19 residues. Trimming cost V 2 bases and J 1 base, with 24 bases left between them. Germline V gives CDR1 LGHNA, CDR2 YNFKEQ. The DNA for the CDR3 is TGTGCCAGCAGCCAATACGCCACCTCGACCGGGACCCAATCCTACGAGCAGTACTTC. Its protein is CASSQYATSTGTQSYEQYF.

This clonotype was counted a few times. This chain joins TRBV10-3 and TRBJ1-1; 7 positions agree with TRBD1. The V and J ends lost 9 bases and 3 bases, in that order; junction bases with no gene match: 4. Germline V gene lookup returns CDR1 ENHRY and CDR2 SYGVKD. The CDR3 loop spans 12 amino acids. The CDR3: CAIRQGDTEAFF. In DNA form, the CDR3 reads TGTGCCATAAGACAGGGCGACACTGAAGCTTTCTTT.

This clonotype was detected a few times. The V call is TRBV4-3, the J call TRBJ2-3, with 13 bases lining up with TRBD2. V gave up 6 bases and J gave up 3 bases; unmatched junction bases: 15. This CDR3 has 19 amino acids. Germline CDR1 LGHNA, CDR2 YSLEER. CDR3 region: CASSKIGLAGVLSTDTQYF. CDR3 bases: TGCGCCAGCAGTAAAATAGGACTAGCGGGGGTGCTGAGTACAGATACGCAGTATTTT.